The T cell receptor (beta chain) described here comes from a study of shared clonotypes between healthy human individuals. As for the study in general: Aged 18 to 49, the donors were two women and a few men. Overall study findings and caveats: Specimens sampled were limited to blood, with tissue repertoires likely differing.

Deep-level running was used for the assay. Method: immunoSEQ multiplex PCR; TCRdb's copy keeps in-frame clones and lacks some. The sample yields approximately 470,000 clones, 81% seen once. Turning to this clone: Its matching antigen is unknown. A read error may produce the germline difference seen at one junction end.

The length of the CDR3 is 14 residues. From germline, CDR1 is SGHNT and CDR2 YYREEE (reference sequence). The TCR comes from a middle-aged woman in good health. Some clones in this sample may be carry-over from other donors' samples. The sequenced material came from PBMCs. The J gene is TRBJ2-7, the V gene TRBV5-4, with TRBD2 as a possible D gene (5 bases). Here the CDR3 reads CASSSRGTSTHTAF. For the CDR3, the DNA is TGTGCCAGCAGCTCACGGGGTACATCCACACATACCGCCTTC. Combining the CDR3 with reference TRBV5-4 and TRBJ2-7 gives the whole variable domain ETGVTQSPTHLIKTRGQQVTLRCSSQSGHNTVSWYQQALGQGPQFIFQYYREEENGRGNFPPRFSGLQFPNYSSELNVNALELDDSALYLCASSSRGTSTHTAFGPGTRLTVT.